These T cell receptor beta chains were read from a single sample in a study of early T cells in non-severe SARS-CoV-2 infection. TCRdb recomputed calls from the 5' RACE reads with MiXCR, one row per CDR3 protein. The data show fewer than 30,000 distinct CDR3 sequences, 5% to 6.5% seen once. The specimen was whole blood. These receptors were taken from an adult who was a healthcare worker with PCR-confirmed SARS-CoV-2 infection or an uninfected control (not recorded which). The CDR3 runs from the conserved cysteine through the conserved F or W. Each record gives: clone size, J gene, V gene, D gene, CDR3 DNA, CDR3 protein. D genes are given only for firm matches. Rows may omit the clone size; those that give it use once, few, many or a size class.

many,TRBJ2-1,TRBV7-7,NA,TGTGCCAGCAGCTTAGAGGCCAGCGGCTACTACAATGAGCAGTTCTTC,CASSLEASGYYNEQFF
NA,TRBJ1-1,TRBV28,NA,TGTGCCAGCAGACGGGGTTCCCTTGACGCTTTCTTT,CASRRGSLDAFF
many,TRBJ2-5,TRBV7-2,NA,TGTGCCAGCAGCTTAGAGGGGTTTTTCGGCCAAGAGACCCAGTACTTC,CASSLEGFFGQETQYF
many,TRBJ2-7,TRBV20-1,TRBD1,TGCAGTGCTATCGGACAGGGATCCTACGAGCAGTACTTC,CSAIGQGSYEQYF
NA,TRBJ2-7,TRBV20-1,TRBD2,TGCAGTTTAAGCGGGGCAAACTACGAGCAGTACTTC,CSLSGANYEQYF
many,TRBJ2-2,TRBV10-2,NA,TGCGCCAGCACGTGGGCGAACACCGGGGAGCTGTTTTTT,CASTWANTGELFF
many,TRBJ1-5,TRBV20-1,NA,TGCAGTGCTAAGCCTGGAAGCAATCAGCCCCAGCATTTT,CSAKPGSNQPQHF
NA,TRBJ2-1,TRBV27,TRBD2,TGTGCCAGCCGCGGGAGAACATACAATGAGCAGTTCTTC,CASRGRTYNEQFF
many,TRBJ2-5,TRBV20-1,NA,TGCAGTGCTAGAGATCTGGTCGGTCACCAAGAGACCCAGTACTTC,CSARDLVGHQETQYF
many,TRBJ1-2,TRBV2,NA,TGTGCCAGCAGTCCGGACAGTAACTATGGCTACACCTTC,CASSPDSNYGYTF
few,TRBJ1-1,TRBV27,NA,TGTGCCAGCAGCGACAGAACAGGGCGGGCTTTCTTT,CASSDRTGRAFF
many,TRBJ1-5,TRBV7-5,NA,NA,CISVSEAYRADRWGNQPQHF
many,TRBJ1-1,TRBV7-6,TRBD1,TGTGCCAGCAGCTTAGGAGGGACAGGGAGATACACTGAAGCTTTCTTT,CASSLGGTGRYTEAFF
NA,TRBJ2-7,TRBV5-1,NA,TGCGCCAGCAGCTTGGGACGGTACGAGCAGTACTTC,CASSLGRYEQYF
NA,TRBJ2-3,TRBV6-5,NA,TGTGCCAGCAGTTACTCGAAGAGGGGAGGAGAGAGCACAGATACGCAGTATTTT,CASSYSKRGGESTDTQYF
many,TRBJ1-5,TRBV5-5,NA,TGTGCCAGCAGCTTGTTTGAGAGGGAGGTAGGCAATCAGCCCCAGCATTTT,CASSLFEREVGNQPQHF